This TCR beta chain was identified during a study of cytotoxic CD8 clonotypes in ibrutinib-treated CLL. The CDR3 consists of 13 residues. Germline lookup yields CDR1 SGHTA and CDR2 FQGTGA. V shed 5 bases and J shed 0 bases, with 7 bases lying between them. Sequencing was performed with immunoSEQ multiplex PCR; in TCRdb, only in-frame clones are kept and a portion is missing. This sample has almost 85,000 clones, with about 86% found just once. Of note for this clone: What it binds is not known.

Notes on the study in general: Sampling times (in sustained-remission versus progressing patients) were not the same. Clonality measured at baseline exceeded age-matched healthy donors, tracking circulating CD8+ T-cell counts.

The clonotype comes from a human donor with chronic lymphocytic leukemia. This chain uses TRBV7-3 with TRBJ1-1; D remains ambiguous. This sample comprised PBMCs, obtained before ibrutinib treatment. CDR3 in DNA: TGTGCCAGCAGCCGGACCGTGAACACTGAAGCTTTCTTT. Its protein is CASSRTVNTEAFF.